Below are 14 T cell receptor beta chains sequenced from a single sample in a study of early T cells in non-severe SARS-CoV-2 infection. TCRdb reprocessed the 5' RACE reads with MiXCR, giving one entry per CDR3 protein. The sample records roughly 77,000 distinct CDR3 sequences, 12% being singletons. Sequenced input: whole blood. All receptors derive from an adult who was a healthcare worker with PCR-confirmed SARS-CoV-2 infection or an uninfected control (not recorded which).

The CDR3 here is CASSRLQGAANTEAFF. Here the CDR3 DNA reads TGTGCCAGCAGCCGACTCCAGGGGGCTGCGAACACTGAAGCTTTCTTT. The genes are TRBV7-9 and TRBJ1-1; 8 bases fit TRBD1. CDR3 length: 16 amino acids. With V trimmed by 5 bases and J by 1 base, 9 bases remained unmatched. Germline CDR1 and CDR2: SEHNR and FQNEAQ (reference sequence).

This clonotype was seen more than once but under ten times. The rearrangement uses TRBV2 and TRBJ1-1; D gene uncertain. The CDR3 runs to 13 residues. Germline V CDR1 and CDR2: SNHLY, FYNNEI. Trimming shortened V by 6 bases and J by 5 bases, and 13 bases separated the two germline ends. The CDR3 DNA reads as TGTGCCAGCAGAGATAGACTAGGGACTGAAGCTTTCTTT. This gives the protein CASRDRLGTEAFF.

This clonotype came up many times. The chain carries TRBV6-1 and TRBJ2-3; TRBD2 matches 11 bases. This CDR3 comprises 15 residues. Germline-derived CDR1 and CDR2 are MNHNS and SASEGT. The V segment lost 5 bases and the J segment 4 bases; nucleotides outside the gene matches: 5. CDR3 sequence (DNA): TGTGCCAGCAGTCATACTAGCGGGGGCCCAGATACGCAGTATTTT. This sequence encodes CASSHTSGGPDTQYF.

This clonotype was detected a few times. V is TRBV7-2 and J is TRBJ2-1; D gene unclear. V shed 6 bases and J shed 0 bases, with 12 bases lying between them. The CDR3 length is 15 residues. Germline lookup yields CDR1 SGHTA and CDR2 FQGNSA. CDR3: CASRPGRSSYNEQFF. In DNA, the CDR3 is TGTGCCAGCAGGCCCGGACGCAGCTCCTACAATGAGCAGTTCTTC.

The sample holds a few counts of this clonotype. The chain is built from TRBV27 and TRBJ1-2; D unresolved. Trimming removed 0 bases from V and 2 bases from J, with 4 bases in between. Germline V gene data show CDR1 as MNHEY and CDR2 as SMNVEV (reference sequence). The CDR3 contains 13 residues. The DNA for the CDR3 is TGTGCCAGCAGTTTATCCGGGAACTATGGCTACACCTTC. Translation: CASSLSGNYGYTF.

The table lists this clonotype with a few counts. The chain links TRBV7-9 to TRBJ1-1; 7 bases are shared with TRBD1. Germline values: CDR1 SEHNR, CDR2 FQNEAQ (reference sequence). Trimming removed 4 bases from V and 5 bases from J; junction bases left unmatched: 10. The CDR3 contains 15 residues. The DNA for the CDR3 is TGTGCCAGCAGCTACTCATACAGGGGATGGACTGAAGCTTTCTTT. Its protein is CASSYSYRGWTEAFF.

J is TRBJ2-1 and V is TRBV19, with a tentative D call TRBD2 (6 bases). The CDR3 spans 15 residues. Trimming removed 6 bases at V and 2 bases at J, with 14 bases between. From germline, CDR1 is LNHDA and CDR2 SQIVND (reference sequence). CDR3 loop: CASRPRGNAYNEQFF. CDR3 nucleotide sequence: TGTGCCAGTAGGCCCCGGGGGAATGCCTACAATGAGCAGTTCTTC.

There are many counts of this clonotype. The V gene is TRBV7-9, the J gene TRBJ2-3; D unresolved. The CDR3 has 16 amino acids. Trimming left V 4 bases short and J 3 bases short, with 17 bases between. The V gene's germline CDR1 is SEHNR and CDR2 FQNEAQ (reference sequence). The CDR3 DNA follows: TGTGCCAGCAGCTCCAGGACCCTGGCAGGTACAGATACGCAGTATTTT. It specifies CASSSRTLAGTDTQYF.

J is TRBJ2-6 and V is TRBV28; D is ambiguous. The germline gives CDR1 MDHEN, CDR2 SYDVKM. This CDR3 has 14 residues. V lost 6 bases to trimming and J lost 2 bases, with 8 bases between them. CDR3 in amino acids: CASRSPAGANVLTF. The DNA for the CDR3 is TGTGCCAGCAGATCACCGGCTGGGGCCAACGTCCTGACTTTC.

This chain uses TRBV9 with TRBJ2-1; D possibly matches TRBD1 or TRBD2 (5 bases each). Germline V CDR1 and CDR2: SGDLS, YYNGEE. The CDR3 runs to 14 residues. With 0 bases removed from V and 7 bases from J, the gap between germline ends came to 11 bases. CDR3 sequence (DNA): TGTGCCAGCAGCGTAGTCGGGACGGATAATGAGCAGTTCTTC. Amino acids: CASSVVGTDNEQFF.

This rearrangement joins TRBV12-3 or TRBV12-4 to TRBJ2-1, with TRBD1 matching 7 bases. Germline trimming cut 2 bases from V and 12 bases from J; bases unmatched to any gene: 1. This CDR3 contains 11 residues. CDR3 nucleotides: TGTGCCAGCAGTTTACCAGGGGGGCAGTTCTTC. The encoded protein is CASSLPGGQFF.

This chain links TRBV7-8 with TRBJ2-7; no definite D call. This CDR3 is 13 amino acids long. In germline, CDR1 is SGHVS, CDR2 FQNEAQ. The V end was cut by 3 bases, the J end by 4 bases, with 10 bases between. CDR3 coding DNA: TGTGCCAGCAGCTTCGCCGGGCCATACGAGCAGTACTTC. It specifies CASSFAGPYEQYF.

A few counts support this clonotype. The rearrangement joins TRBV5-1 to TRBJ2-1, with D possibly matching TRBD2 (6 bases). Germline CDR1 SGHRS, CDR2 YFSETQ. V shed 0 bases and J shed 7 bases, with 20 bases lying between them. The CDR3 length is 17 residues. CDR3: CASSLAGQGGFWNEQFF. The CDR3 DNA follows: TGCGCCAGCAGCTTGGCGGGGCAGGGAGGATTCTGGAATGAGCAGTTCTTC.

This clonotype was seen ten or more times. The V call is TRBV7-8, the J call TRBJ2-7; 11 bases align to TRBD1. Germline-derived CDR1 and CDR2 are SGHVS and FQNEAQ. The CDR3 has 16 residues. V shed 5 bases and J 3 bases; nucleotides not matched to a gene: 9. CDR3 DNA: TGTGCCAGCAGCCACGAGGGACAGGGGGATCTCTACGAGCAGTACTTC. Amino acid sequence: CASSHEGQGDLYEQYF.